The 4 T cell receptor beta chains below all came from one sample that was sequenced in a study of blood T cell repertoires in COVID-19 (dated by TCRdb to about 2020). Library prep was done by the immunoSEQ multiplex PCR assay. The table was pulled from immuneACCESS by TCRdb, which kept in-frame rearrangements only. Such tables lose some clones; where checked, under half of the loss comes from unresolved V genes, and the rest has no known cause. In this sample the table shows about 150,000 clones, around 82% of which occur a single time. The ten largest make up 6.9% of the sample. Material for sequencing was peripheral blood. The source is an elderly man with COVID-19, enrolled during active disease.

V usage is TRBV10-1 and J usage is TRBJ2-3; 10 nucleotides match TRBD2. The germline V gene has CDR1 WNHNN and CDR2 SYGVQD (reference sequence). V shed 2 bases, J shed 3 bases, and the junction held 5 bases outside the gene matches. The CDR3 extends over 16 amino acids. The CDR3 loop is CASSEGASGGTDTQYF. The CDR3 nucleotides read TGCGCCAGCAGTGAGGGGGCTAGCGGGGGTACAGATACGCAGTATTTT.

This chain links TRBV4-2 with TRBJ1-4; D is undetermined. CDR1 and CDR2 (germline): LGHNA, YNFKEQ. V shed 0 bases and J shed 8 bases, with 10 bases lying between them. The length of the CDR3 is 14 residues. CDR3 residues: CASSQDNLREKLFF. Here the CDR3 DNA reads TGTGCCAGCAGCCAAGATAACCTGAGAGAAAAACTGTTTTTT.

The chain has TRBV4-2 and TRBJ2-3; TRBD2 might be the D (5 bases). V lost 1 base to trimming and J lost 7 bases, with 15 bases between them. Per the germline V gene, CDR1 is LGHNA and CDR2 is YNFKEQ. The CDR3 is made up of 15 amino acids. The CDR3 loop is CASSQGLDRGNTQYF. The CDR3 coding sequence is TGTGCCAGCAGCCAAGGGCTAGATCGAGGGAATACGCAGTATTTT.

This chain links TRBV5-6 with TRBJ2-2; 9 positions agree with TRBD2. J was trimmed by 4 bases and V by 0 bases; bases with no gene match: 4. CDR3 length: 16 amino acids. Germline V gene sequence: CDR1 SGHDT, CDR2 YYEEEE. CDR3 in DNA: TGTGCCAGCAGCTTGGGAACTAGCGGGTTCACCGGGGAGCTGTTTTTT. This encodes CASSLGTSGFTGELFF.